Shown below are 26 T cell receptor beta chains from a single sample sequenced in a study of blood T cell repertoires in COVID-19. Measured with immunoSEQ multiplex PCR; TCRdb has only the in-frame clones, and not every one. The repertoire holds some 220,000 clones, 80% to 85% seen once, with about a sixth in the top ten. Input material: peripheral blood. These receptors all come from a woman older than 75 with active or convalescent COVID-19.

The chain recombines TRBV7-8 with TRBJ2-3; tentative D call: TRBD2 (6 bases). CDR3 size: 15 residues. Trimming removed 7 bases at V and 2 bases at J, with 16 bases between. Germline assignment: CDR1 SGHVS and CDR2 FQNEAQ. CDR3 sequence reads: CASTNLGGLTDTQYF. The CDR3 DNA reads TGTGCCAGCACCAACCTTGGGGGACTCACAGATACGCAGTATTTT.

This chain connects TRBV30 to TRBJ1-4; possibly TRBD1 for D (5 bases). Trimming pared 2 bases from V and 14 bases from J, leaving 12 bases between. Per germline, CDR1 GTSNPN and CDR2 SVGIG (reference sequence). This CDR3 spans 11 amino acids. CDR3 bases: TGTGCCTGGAGTCATCAGGGTCCCCTGTTTTTT. Protein sequence: CAWSHQGPLFF.

This clone has only a few counts. This chain links TRBV19 with TRBJ2-3, with 7 bases matching TRBD1. Trimming removed 3 bases from V and 2 bases from J; junction bases left unmatched: 5. CDR1 is LNHDA, CDR2 SQIVND, per germline (reference sequence). The CDR3 loop spans 15 amino acids. CDR3 residues: CASSIRDSDTDTQYF. CDR3 bases: TGTGCCAGTAGTATCCGGGACAGCGACACAGATACGCAGTATTTT.

The rearrangement uses TRBV7-2 and TRBJ2-3; 9 nucleotides align to TRBD2. Germline CDR1 and CDR2: SGHTA and FQGNSA. V lost 5 bases, J lost 1 base, and 4 bases stayed unmatched. This CDR3 comprises 15 residues. DNA for the CDR3: TGTGCCAGCAGCATTAGCGGGGGACGCACAGATACGCAGTATTTT. Its protein is CASSISGGRTDTQYF. Full variable domain (missing parts from reference TRBV7-2 and TRBJ2-3): GAGVSQSPSNKVTEKGKDVELRCDPISGHTALYWYRQSLGQGLEFLIYFQGNSAPDKSGLPSDRFSAERTGGSVSTLTIQRTQQEDSAVYLCASSISGGRTDTQYFGPGTRLTVL.

The chain links TRBV28 to TRBJ1-6, with TRBD1 identical over 10 bases. The CDR3 has 14 amino acids. Germline assignment: CDR1 MDHEN and CDR2 SYDVKM. After removal of 8 bases from V and 9 bases from J, the junction contained 7 bases not matched to a gene. The CDR3, as DNA: TGTGCCAGCGTCTCCGGGACAGGGGCTTCACCCCTCCACTTT. Its protein is CASVSGTGASPLHF.

The rearrangement joins TRBV23-1 to TRBJ1-2; 8 nucleotides match TRBD1. TRBV23-1 belongs to the ORF category, with a function that is uncertain. The CDR3 is 15 amino acids. V dropped 0 bases and J dropped 4; count of bases not matched to a gene: 4. DNA for the CDR3: TGCGCCAGCAGTCAATCCCAGGGGGCTACCTATGGCTACACCTTC. It translates to CASSQSQGATYGYTF.

This sequence joins TRBV6-1 and TRBJ1-1, with 12 bases identical to TRBD1. Trimming took 3 bases from V and 1 from J; bases not matched to a gene: 6. Germline V CDR1 and CDR2: MNHNS, SASEGT. The CDR3 consists of 17 residues. The CDR3 nucleotides are TGTGCCAGCAGTGACCGGGACAGGGGGCGCAGGAACACTGAAGCTTTCTTT. Its translation: CASSDRDRGRRNTEAFF.

The chain employs TRBV7-2 and TRBJ2-1; 10 bases agree with TRBD2. The V segment lost 4 bases and the J segment 4 bases; nucleotides outside the gene matches: 4. This CDR3 contains 15 residues. CDR1 is SGHTA, CDR2 FQGNSA, per germline. The DNA of the CDR3 is TGTGCCAGCAGCTACAGCGGGGGGGAGTACAATGAGCAGTTCTTC. It is translated as CASSYSGGEYNEQFF.

The J gene is TRBJ2-5, the V gene TRBV11-2, with 14 bases fitting TRBD2. The V and J ends lost 5 bases and 5 bases, in that order; junction bases with no gene match: 10. Germline CDR1 is SGHAT and CDR2 is FQNNGV. This CDR3 has 17 residues. The CDR3 spells CASSHKTSGGAGETQYF. Here the CDR3 DNA reads TGTGCCAGCAGCCATAAGACTAGCGGGGGGGCCGGGGAGACCCAGTACTTC.

The V call is TRBV30, the J call TRBJ1-6, with 8 bases that match TRBD1. Germline V gene data show CDR1 as GTSNPN and CDR2 as SVGIG (reference sequence). Trimming took 7 bases from V and 7 from J; bases not matched to a gene: 9. CDR3 length: 14 residues. Here the CDR3 reads CASRTTGGNSPLHF. In DNA form, the CDR3 reads TGTGCCTCGAGAACCACAGGGGGGAATTCACCCCTCCACTTT. Supplemented by reference TRBV30 and TRBJ1-6, the full variable domain reads SQTIHQWPATLVQPVGSPLSLECTVEGTSNPNLYWYRQAAGRGLQLLFYSVGIGQISSEVPQNLSASRPQDRQFILSSKKLLLSDSGFYLCASRTTGGNSPLHFGNGTRLTVT.

The rearrangement joins TRBV7-3 to TRBJ2-7, with TRBD1 matching 9 bases. Germline CDR1 SGHTA, CDR2 FQGTGA. The J segment lost 4 bases and the V segment lost 2 bases, leaving 6 bases of the junction unmatched. CDR3 length: 15 residues. The CDR3 reads CASSLEPGTGYEQYF. The CDR3 bases are TGTGCCAGCAGCTTAGAACCCGGGACAGGGTACGAGCAGTACTTC.

The chain couples TRBV29-1 to TRBJ2-7, with 10 bases matching TRBD1. V shed 6 bases, J shed 0 bases, and the junction held 5 bases outside the gene matches. Looked up from germline, CDR1 is SQVTM and CDR2 is ANQGSEA. This CDR3 is 14 amino acids long. The CDR3 spells CSVGTGASSYEQYF. The CDR3 DNA sequence: TGCAGCGTGGGGACAGGGGCCAGCTCCTACGAGCAGTACTTC.

This clone was seen only once. V usage is TRBV18 and J usage is TRBJ2-3, with D hard to call. The CDR3 is 15 residues long. Trimming removed 1 base from V and 2 bases from J, with 10 bases in between. Germline V CDR1 and CDR2: KGHSH, LQKENI. CDR3 in amino acids: CASSPLASFTDTQYF. In nucleotides, the CDR3 is TGTGCCAGCTCACCACTGGCTTCTTTCACAGATACGCAGTATTTT.

The genes are TRBV19 and TRBJ1-5; D not certain. The CDR3 length is 13 residues. CDR1 and CDR2 (germline): LNHDA, SQIVND (reference sequence). V gave up 3 bases and J gave up 6 bases, with 9 bases separating them. CDR3 residues: CASSIGGVQPQHF. The CDR3, as DNA: TGTGCCAGTAGTATTGGAGGTGTTCAGCCCCAGCATTTT.

This sequence joins TRBV5-1 and TRBJ2-1; D possibly corresponds to TRBD2 (7 bases). This CDR3 comprises 16 residues. Trimming cost V 1 base and J 9 bases, with 20 bases left between them. Germline V gene sequence: CDR1 SGHRS, CDR2 YFSETQ. CDR3 sequence reads: CASSLQGTTTKGEQFF. The CDR3 region has the DNA TGCGCCAGCAGCTTGCAGGGGACTACCACGAAGGGTGAGCAGTTCTTC.

The chain has TRBV5-1 and TRBJ2-1, with TRBD2 matching 8 bases. CDR1 SGHRS and CDR2 YFSETQ come from the germline V gene. With V trimmed by 0 bases and J by 4 bases, 9 bases remained unmatched. The CDR3 length is 17 residues. CDR3 bases: TGCGCCAGCAGCTTGGGTATTATGGCTAGCGGGTACAATGAGCAGTTCTTC. This sequence encodes CASSLGIMASGYNEQFF. Complete variable domain (other parts from reference TRBV5-1 and TRBJ2-1): KAGVTQTPRYLIKTRGQQVTLSCSPISGHRSVSWYQQTPGQGLQFLFEYFSETQRNKGNFPGRFSGRQFSNSRSEMNVSTLELGDSALYLCASSLGIMASGYNEQFFGPGTRLTVL.

This sequence joins TRBV5-1 and TRBJ2-5, with D perhaps TRBD2 (6 bases). The ends were cut back, 0 bases at V and 3 bases at J, with 12 bases in the middle. CDR3 size: 15 residues. Germline values: CDR1 SGHRS, CDR2 YFSETQ. The DNA of the CDR3 is TGCGCCAGCAGCTTGGCCGGCGGGACGGAAGAGACCCAGTACTTC. This codes for CASSLAGGTEETQYF.

The chain couples TRBV11-3 to TRBJ2-7, with 7 bases that match TRBD2. Per germline, CDR1 SGHNT and CDR2 YENEEA. This CDR3 has 14 residues. V dropped 4 bases and J dropped 0; count of bases not matched to a gene: 3. CDR3 in amino acids: CASSYRDYSYEQYF. The DNA of the CDR3 is TGTGCCAGCAGCTACCGGGACTACTCCTACGAGCAGTACTTC.

The chain is built from TRBV11-1 and TRBJ2-1; 8 bases align to TRBD1. There are 15 residues in the CDR3. The junction had 11 bases not matched to a gene; V was cut back by 5 bases and J by 8 bases. Germline V gene data show CDR1 as SGHAT and CDR2 as FQDESV (reference sequence). CDR3 in DNA: TGTGCCAGCAGCACGGGGACAGGCCAGTGGGATGAGCAGTTCTTC. This sequence encodes CASSTGTGQWDEQFF. Drawing the rest from reference TRBV11-1 and TRBJ2-1, the complete variable domain is EAEVAQSPRYKITEKSQAVAFWCDPISGHATLYWYRQILGQGPELLVQFQDESVVDDSQLPKDRFSAERLKGVDSTLKIQPAELGDSAMYLCASSTGTGQWDEQFFGPGTRLTVL.

A single count supports this clone. V is TRBV6-2 or TRBV6-3 and J is TRBJ2-1; possible D gene TRBD1, 6 bases. CDR3 length: 14 residues. Trimming stripped 6 bases from V and 4 bases from J, with 13 bases between. CDR1 and CDR2 (germline): MNHEY, SVGEGT. CDR3 DNA: TGTGCCAGCAGCTCCGGACAGAAATACAATGAGCAGTTCTTC. It specifies CASSSGQKYNEQFF.

J is TRBJ1-1 and V is TRBV27; D perhaps matches TRBD1 (6 bases). V lost 5 bases and J 2 bases, leaving 15 bases between the germline ends. The V gene's germline CDR1 is MNHEY and CDR2 SMNVEV (reference sequence). The CDR3 contains 15 residues. CDR3 loop: CASSTTIQGNTEAFF. CDR3 nucleotide sequence: TGTGCCAGCAGTACCACTATACAGGGAAACACTGAAGCTTTCTTT.

This clone came up a few times. The V call is TRBV5-4, the J call TRBJ1-5; D not certain. The CDR3 length is 13 residues. V dropped 4 bases and J dropped 6 bases, with 11 bases sitting between them. Germline assignment: CDR1 SGHNT and CDR2 YYREEE (reference sequence). Here the CDR3 DNA reads TGTGCCAGCAGCCCCCCTTTTGTTCAGCCCCAGCATTTT. Its translation: CASSPPFVQPQHF.

The chain couples TRBV19 to TRBJ1-1, with D possibly TRBD1 on 5 matching bases. The germline CDR1 and CDR2 sequences are LNHDA and SQIVND (reference sequence). CDR3 length: 14 residues. The V gene lost 5 bases and the J gene lost 0 bases, with 10 bases spanning the gap. The CDR3 nucleotides are TGTGCCAGTAGTTCGGGACTTATGAACACTGAAGCTTTCTTT. Translated, it gives CASSSGLMNTEAFF.

The V and J genes are TRBV9 and TRBJ2-7, with D tentatively TRBD1 (6 bases). The CDR3 runs to 14 residues. Germline values: CDR1 SGDLS, CDR2 YYNGEE. V gave up 1 base and J gave up 2 bases, with 10 bases separating them. The chain's CDR3 is CASSVNWDTYEQYF. CDR3 coding DNA: TGTGCCAGCAGCGTAAATTGGGACACCTACGAGCAGTACTTC. Based on the CDR3 plus reference TRBV9 and TRBJ2-7, the full variable domain is DSGVTQTPKHLITATGQRVTLRCSPRSGDLSVYWYQQSLDQGLQFLIQYYNGEERAKGNILERFSAQQFPDLHSELNLSSLELGDSALYFCASSVNWDTYEQYFGPGTRLTVT.

The chain recombines TRBV5-4 with TRBJ2-1, with unresolved D. Between the trimmed V and J ends, which lost 1 base and 3 bases, there was a span of 8 bases. The CDR3 loop spans 14 amino acids. Germline CDR1 and CDR2: SGHNT and YYREEE (reference sequence). CDR3 loop: CASSLIGNYNEQFF. The DNA of the CDR3 is TGTGCCAGCAGCTTGATCGGTAACTACAATGAGCAGTTCTTC.

J is TRBJ2-1 and V is TRBV30, with unresolved D. V was shortened by 4 bases and J by 5 bases, with 12 bases between the two germline ends. The CDR3 has 13 amino acids. CDR1 is GTSNPN and CDR2 is SVGIG in the germline V gene (reference sequence). The CDR3 DNA is TGTGCCTGGACCCCCTCGACTCACAATGAGCAGTTCTTC. Protein: CAWTPSTHNEQFF.